A selection of T cell receptor beta chains follows, all from one sample in a study of OX40 agonist ivuxolimab in advanced cancers. Profiled with immunoSEQ multiplex PCR; TCRdb holds only in-frame clones, not every one. The sample lists approximately 80,000 clones, roughly 89% occurring once. The sample was CD4+ or CD8+ T cells sorted from blood, taken in a trial of the OX40 agonist ivuxolimab. The receptors derive from an adult with an advanced solid tumor such as melanoma, head and neck, liver or kidney cancer. Each CDR3 is given with its conserved first and last residue. Rows may omit the clone size; those that give it use once, few, many or a size class.

cdr3_aa,clone_size,v_call,j_call
CASNPLGGSYNEQFF,NA,TRBV5-1,TRBJ2-1
CASSSLPSDEQYF,NA,TRBV7-6,TRBJ2-7
CASSPQGTNYGYTF,NA,TRBV5-1,TRBJ1-2
CASSLFTGSGDTQYF,NA,TRBV5-1,TRBJ2-3
CASSPNPPGQRNEKLFF,few,TRBV7-9,TRBJ1-4
CASSPTLGQGGTEAFF,NA,TRBV5-1,TRBJ1-1
CASSLVGWENTEAFF,NA,TRBV5-5,TRBJ1-1
CASSRTGGFSYEQYF,NA,TRBV6-5,TRBJ2-7
CASSTQGGGRTETQYF,NA,TRBV7-6,TRBJ2-5
CASRGGTFSNYGYTF,NA,TRBV28,TRBJ1-2
CASSPPGLAGGPSTDTQYF,NA,TRBV7-2,TRBJ2-3
CASSLGYTEAFF,NA,TRBV28,TRBJ1-1
CSVADQRRADTQYF,NA,TRBV29-1,TRBJ2-3
CASSEGTGTGYGYTF,NA,TRBV2,TRBJ1-2
CATSLAGLRTEAFF,NA,TRBV19,TRBJ1-1
CASSVAGRGAQETQYF,few,TRBV9,TRBJ2-5
CASSVEVGGGTEAFF,NA,TRBV9,TRBJ1-1
CASTRSWGKGTEAFF,NA,TRBV6-1,TRBJ1-1
CSAARNEQFF,NA,TRBV20-1,TRBJ2-1
CASSLSAGGGGYEQYF,NA,TRBV5-5,TRBJ2-7
CASSVGTGTGNTIYF,NA,TRBV9,TRBJ1-3
CASSPPPTGRSYNEQFF,few,TRBV7-9,TRBJ2-1
CASSQDQQGFEKLFF,NA,TRBV4-1,TRBJ1-4
CASSLGQIQTSRGYGYTF,NA,TRBV7-9,TRBJ1-2
CASSEASKNQPQHF,NA,TRBV2,TRBJ1-5
CASRDGTGPYEQYF,NA,TRBV6-5,TRBJ2-7
CASSYSRLGMNIQYF,once,TRBV6-5,TRBJ2-4
CASSPLSDTQYF,once,TRBV9,TRBJ2-3